Listed here are 30 T cell receptor beta chains from one sample, sequenced in a study of cytomegalovirus exposure and HLA in healthy donors. Clones were sequenced by immunoSEQ multiplex PCR, and TCRdb holds only the in-frame ones, with some missing. The data contain 35,000 to 50,000 clones, over 85% of them singletons. The sample was PBMCs. These receptors all stem from a woman aged 18-29 years in good health and CMV-seronegative.

J is TRBJ1-2 and V is TRBV28; a possible D gene is TRBD1 (6 bases). The germline V gene has CDR1 MDHEN and CDR2 SYDVKM. V was trimmed by 6 bases and J by 2 bases, leaving 19 bases between them. The CDR3 runs 16 residues. The CDR3 DNA reads TGTGCCAGCAGCACCTCGGGGGGCCGACTGAACTATGGCTACACCTTC. This codes for CASSTSGGRLNYGYTF.

This clone was seen only once. The J gene is TRBJ1-5, the V gene TRBV27; a weak D match, TRBD1 (6 bases). Germline V gene data show CDR1 as MNHEY and CDR2 as SMNVEV (reference sequence). Trimming stripped 8 bases from V and 6 bases from J, with 17 bases between. The CDR3 is made up of 14 amino acids. CDR3 bases: TGTGCCAGCCGGACAGTTGATGGGGGTCAGCCCCAGCATTTT. Protein sequence: CASRTVDGGQPQHF.

V is TRBV7-2 and J is TRBJ2-3, with 9 bases matching TRBD2. This CDR3 is 14 amino acids long. Germline lookup yields CDR1 SGHTA and CDR2 FQGNSA. The J segment lost 2 bases and the V segment lost 10 bases, leaving 7 bases of the junction unmatched. The CDR3 loop reads CATAGLANTDTQYF. In nucleotides, the CDR3 is TGTGCCACCGCGGGACTAGCTAACACAGATACGCAGTATTTT.

This clone has just one count. V gene TRBV7-2 combines with J gene TRBJ2-2; tentative D call: TRBD2 (5 bases). The ends were cut back, 1 base at V and 6 bases at J, with 9 bases in the middle. CDR1 SGHTA and CDR2 FQGNSA come from the germline V gene. CDR3 length: 14 residues. The chain's CDR3 is CASSLVGSAGELFF. Here the CDR3 DNA reads TGTGCCAGCAGCTTAGTAGGGAGTGCCGGGGAGCTGTTTTTT. Filled out from reference TRBV7-2 and TRBJ2-2, the complete variable domain reads GAGVSQSPSNKVTEKGKDVELRCDPISGHTALYWYRQSLGQGLEFLIYFQGNSAPDKSGLPSDRFSAERTGGSVSTLTIQRTQQEDSAVYLCASSLVGSAGELFFGEGSRLTVL.

The chain recombines TRBV30 with TRBJ1-2, with D possibly TRBD1 on 6 matching bases. Germline lookup yields CDR1 GTSNPN and CDR2 SVGIG (reference sequence). Trimming took 8 bases from V and 1 from J, leaving 29 bases between them. The CDR3 has 18 residues. CDR3: CAKSGGSGTPRDNYGYTF. The CDR3 DNA follows: TGTGCCAAAAGCGGGGGGTCTGGGACACCGAGGGATAACTATGGCTACACCTTC.

The chain has TRBV11-1 and TRBJ2-1, with 10 positions matching TRBD2. The V segment lost 5 bases and the J segment 12 bases; nucleotides outside the gene matches: 13. Looked up from germline, CDR1 is SGHAT and CDR2 is FQDESV (reference sequence). This CDR3 is built from 15 residues. DNA of the CDR3: TGTGCCAGCAGCCCCCGGACTAGCGGCAGCAAGCCGCAGTTCTTC. This encodes CASSPRTSGSKPQFF.

The chain employs TRBV20-1 and TRBJ1-1; D gene ambiguous. Germline V gene sequence: CDR1 DFQATT, CDR2 SNEGSKA (reference sequence). V gave up 4 bases and J gave up 8 bases, with 11 bases separating them. There are 11 residues in the CDR3. The CDR3 reads CSAKDAVEAFF. In DNA, the CDR3 is TGCAGTGCTAAGGATGCGGTGGAAGCTTTCTTT.

The chain couples TRBV6-1 to TRBJ2-2, with D unresolved. The V gene lost 1 base and the J gene lost 5 bases, with 8 bases spanning the gap. CDR1 and CDR2 (germline): MNHNS, SASEGT. The CDR3 runs to 14 residues. This CDR3 is CASSEGAETGELFF. The CDR3 DNA follows: TGTGCCAGCAGTGAAGGGGCTGAGACCGGGGAGCTGTTTTTT.

This rearrangement joins TRBV4-1 to TRBJ1-1; D call uncertain. This CDR3 contains 15 residues. V lost 0 bases to trimming and J lost 3 bases, with 11 bases between them. In germline, CDR1 is MGHRA, CDR2 YSYEKL. The CDR3 DNA reads TGCGCCAGCAGCCAAGAGCGGGCTTTGGACACTGAAGCTTTCTTT. As protein: CASSQERALDTEAFF.

V and J are TRBV7-9 and TRBJ1-6; D uncertain. Per germline, CDR1 SEHNR and CDR2 FQNEAQ (reference sequence). The length of the CDR3 is 12 residues. The V end lost 6 bases, the J end lost 13 bases, and 13 bases lay between the germline ends. CDR3 loop: CASSNGERPLHF. CDR3 nucleotide sequence: TGTGCCAGCAGTAACGGGGAGAGGCCCCTCCACTTT.

The chain recombines TRBV5-1 with TRBJ2-7, with 9 bases that match TRBD1. The ends lost 3 bases at V and 6 bases at J; junction bases unmatched: 10. The CDR3 has 15 residues. The germline V gene encodes CDR1 SGHRS and CDR2 YFSETQ. The CDR3 sequence: CASSSSPGTGFEQYF. As DNA, the CDR3 is TGCGCCAGCAGCTCTAGTCCCGGGACAGGGTTCGAGCAGTACTTC.

A single count supports this clone. This rearrangement joins TRBV10-2 to TRBJ1-2; D ambiguous. The CDR3 has 14 amino acids. Germline V lookup: CDR1 WSHSY, CDR2 SAAADI. The V end was cut by 0 bases, the J end by 4 bases, with 9 bases between. CDR3 nucleotides: TGCGCCAGCAGTGAGTCCACGAGGGTCTATGGCTACACCTTC. Its protein is CASSESTRVYGYTF.

The chain uses TRBV4-2 and TRBJ2-2; 7 nucleotides line up with TRBD2. In germline, CDR1 is LGHNA, CDR2 YNFKEQ. The CDR3 runs 18 residues. V gave up 2 bases and J gave up 1 base; unmatched junction bases: 10. The CDR3 loop reads CASSQTRGGSWNTGELFF. CDR3 coding DNA: TGTGCCAGCAGCCAAACCCGCGGGGGTTCATGGAACACCGGGGAGCTGTTTTTT.

The rearrangement links TRBV28 to TRBJ1-4; 7 bases line up with TRBD1. The V segment lost 3 bases and the J segment 6 bases; nucleotides outside the gene matches: 4. CDR1 and CDR2 (germline): MDHEN, SYDVKM. The CDR3 length is 14 residues. The CDR3 nucleotides are TGTGCCAGCAGTTTTCGAGGGGGCTATGAAAAACTGTTTTTT. It yields the protein CASSFRGGYEKLFF.

The chain links TRBV2 to TRBJ2-2; TRBD1 matches at 9 bases. The CDR3 runs 13 residues. J gave up 6 bases and V 4 bases, and 0 bases lay outside the gene matches. Germline CDR1 is SNHLY and CDR2 is FYNNEI. CDR3 loop: CASSGQGAGELFF. CDR3 DNA: TGTGCCAGCAGTGGACAGGGGGCCGGGGAGCTGTTTTTT. Full variable domain (remainder filled in from reference TRBV2 and TRBJ2-2): EPEVTQTPSHQVTQMGQEVILRCVPISNHLYFYWYRQILGQKVEFLVSFYNNEISEKSEIFDDQFSVERPDGSNFTLKIRSTKLEDSAMYFCASSGQGAGELFFGEGSRLTVL.

The CDR3 nucleotides read TGTGCCAGCAGTTTAGGAGGGAACTATGGCTACACCTTC. As protein: CASSLGGNYGYTF. The chain is built from TRBV28 and TRBJ1-2; D gene ambiguous. Germline V gives CDR1 MDHEN, CDR2 SYDVKM. Trimming removed 2 bases from V and 2 bases from J, with 6 bases in between. The CDR3 sequence is 13 residues long.

The rearrangement joins TRBV29-1 to TRBJ1-3, with D maybe TRBD1 (5 bases). The V end was cut by 2 bases, the J end by 0 bases, with 14 bases between. The CDR3 contains 16 residues. The V gene's germline CDR1 is SQVTM and CDR2 ANQGSEA. The CDR3 reads CSVEHGGSDSGNTIYF. As DNA, the CDR3 is TGCAGCGTTGAACACGGGGGATCGGACTCTGGAAACACCATATATTTT.

V gene TRBV28 combines with J gene TRBJ1-2, with a tentative D call TRBD1 (6 bases). Trimming took off 7 bases at V and 5 bases at J, with 23 bases between the two ends. The CDR3 is 16 residues long. The V gene's germline CDR1 is MDHEN and CDR2 SYDVKM. The CDR3 spells CASTYLRTQGVYGYTF. The CDR3 DNA follows: TGTGCCAGCACCTACTTAAGGACACAGGGAGTATATGGCTACACCTTC.

This sequence joins TRBV7-2 and TRBJ1-1; D is unresolved. CDR3 length: 14 amino acids. CDR1 SGHTA and CDR2 FQGNSA come from the germline V gene. The V end lost 0 bases, the J end lost 11 bases, and 16 bases lay between the germline ends. CDR3 nucleotide sequence: TGTGCCAGCAGCTTAGCCGAGTGGTCGCCCGAGGCTTTCTTT. This gives the protein CASSLAEWSPEAFF.

The chain combines TRBV13 with TRBJ2-1; 7 positions agree with TRBD2. The V gene's germline CDR1 is PRHDT and CDR2 FYEKMQ (reference sequence). The J segment lost 2 bases and the V segment lost 4 bases, leaving 8 bases of the junction unmatched. The length of the CDR3 is 16 residues. The CDR3 DNA reads as TGTGCCAGCAGCTCTAGCGGCCCAGTCGCCTACAATGAGCAGTTCTTC. Its protein product is CASSSSGPVAYNEQFF.

The rearrangement joins TRBV6-5 to TRBJ1-2, with TRBD1 identical over 7 bases. Losses at the gene ends were 5 bases for V and 8 bases for J; bases not matched to a gene: 8. CDR3 length: 13 amino acids. Per germline, CDR1 MNHEY and CDR2 SVGAGI. CDR3 in amino acids: CASSDYNRGGYTF. The CDR3 DNA reads TGTGCCAGCAGTGATTACAACAGGGGAGGCTACACCTTC.

The genes are TRBV2 and TRBJ2-1; 9 bases map to TRBD2. The CDR3 totals 17 residues. Looked up from germline, CDR1 is SNHLY and CDR2 is FYNNEI. The J segment lost 1 base and the V segment lost 7 bases, leaving 11 bases of the junction unmatched. The CDR3 spells CASKAGLASLSYNEQFF. CDR3 DNA: TGTGCCAGCAAGGCGGGACTAGCTTCCCTTTCCTACAATGAGCAGTTCTTC.

This chain uses TRBV5-6 with TRBJ2-5; 8 positions agree with TRBD1. Germline V gives CDR1 SGHDT, CDR2 YYEEEE. Trimming removed 6 bases from V and 5 bases from J; junction bases left unmatched: 9. The CDR3 is made up of 14 amino acids. This chain's CDR3 is CASTLRGLGETQYF. CDR3 DNA sequence: TGTGCCAGCACCCTCAGGGGGCTCGGGGAGACCCAGTACTTC.

The chain employs TRBV7-6 and TRBJ2-3; the match to TRBD1 covers 8 bases. The CDR3 extends over 15 amino acids. The V gene's germline CDR1 is SGHVS and CDR2 FNYEAQ. The ends lost 4 bases at V and 2 bases at J; junction bases unmatched: 5. CDR3 bases: TGTGCCAGCAGCTATTCGACAGGGGACACAGATACGCAGTATTTT. Its protein is CASSYSTGDTDTQYF.

The chain has TRBV18 and TRBJ2-1; tentative D call: TRBD1 (5 bases). Germline values: CDR1 KGHSH, CDR2 LQKENI. Trimming removed 1 base from V and 2 bases from J, with 9 bases in between. CDR3 length: 15 amino acids. In nucleotides, the CDR3 is TGTGCCAGCTCACCACGAGAAGGGGCCTACAATGAGCAGTTCTTC. Translating gives CASSPREGAYNEQFF.

The chain links TRBV4-1 to TRBJ1-3; D may be TRBD1 (5 bases). This CDR3 has 16 amino acids. V was trimmed by 0 bases and J by 8 bases, leaving 17 bases between them. CDR1 and CDR2 (germline): MGHRA, YSYEKL. The CDR3 region is CASSQEGRRGGDTIYF. In DNA, the CDR3 is TGCGCCAGCAGCCAAGAAGGTCGCCGGGGAGGGGACACCATATATTTT.

The rearrangement links TRBV29-1 to TRBJ1-2; D perhaps matches TRBD1 (6 bases). The CDR3 length is 12 residues. Trimming removed 7 bases at V and 4 bases at J, with 13 bases between. Germline values: CDR1 SQVTM, CDR2 ANQGSEA. CDR3 DNA: TGCAGCGGGGGACAACACCCCTATGGCTACACCTTC. Translation: CSGGQHPYGYTF.

V usage is TRBV7-3 and J usage is TRBJ2-1; the D is unclear. CDR1 and CDR2 (germline): SGHTA, FQGTGA. Trimming left V 1 base short and J 11 bases short, with 9 bases between. This CDR3 contains 12 residues. The CDR3 DNA follows: TGTGCCAGCAGCTTAATCGAACAGCAGCAGTTCTTC. Its protein is CASSLIEQQQFF.

This chain uses TRBV10-2 with TRBJ1-4; weak D call: TRBD1 (6 bases). The CDR3 covers 15 residues. CDR1 is WSHSY, CDR2 SAAADI, per germline. The V gene lost 6 bases and the J gene lost 8 bases, with 19 bases spanning the gap. The CDR3 DNA sequence: TGCGCCAGCAGGGGGACACAAGGGGCGATCGAAAAACTGTTTTTT. Amino acids: CASRGTQGAIEKLFF.

V is TRBV19 and J is TRBJ2-1; 10 bases map to TRBD2. The CDR3 sequence is 18 residues long. After removal of 1 base from V and 8 bases from J, the junction contained 14 bases not matched to a gene. CDR1 and CDR2 from the germline V gene are LNHDA and SQIVND (reference sequence). CDR3 in amino acids: CASSIVGAAGGQGDEQFF. CDR3 DNA: TGTGCCAGTAGTATAGTAGGTGCAGCGGGAGGGCAAGGGGATGAGCAGTTCTTC.